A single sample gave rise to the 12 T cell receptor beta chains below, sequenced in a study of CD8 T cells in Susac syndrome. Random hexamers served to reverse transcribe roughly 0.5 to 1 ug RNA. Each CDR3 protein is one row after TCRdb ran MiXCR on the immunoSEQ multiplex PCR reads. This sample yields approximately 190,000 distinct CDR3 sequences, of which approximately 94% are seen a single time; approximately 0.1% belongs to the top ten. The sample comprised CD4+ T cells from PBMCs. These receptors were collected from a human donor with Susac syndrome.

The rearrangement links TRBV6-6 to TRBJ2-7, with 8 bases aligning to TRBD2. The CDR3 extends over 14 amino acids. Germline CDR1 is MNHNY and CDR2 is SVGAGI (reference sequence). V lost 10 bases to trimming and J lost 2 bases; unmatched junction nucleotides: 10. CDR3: CATRKAGGTYEQYF. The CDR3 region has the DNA TGTGCCACCCGGAAGGCGGGGGGTACCTACGAGCAGTACTTC.

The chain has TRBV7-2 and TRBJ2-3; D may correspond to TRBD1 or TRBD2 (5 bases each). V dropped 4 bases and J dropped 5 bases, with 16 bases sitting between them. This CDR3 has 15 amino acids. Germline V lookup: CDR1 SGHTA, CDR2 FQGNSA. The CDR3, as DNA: TGTGCCAGCAGCTCCGACGGTCAGAGGGGAGATACGCAGTATTTT. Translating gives CASSSDGQRGDTQYF.

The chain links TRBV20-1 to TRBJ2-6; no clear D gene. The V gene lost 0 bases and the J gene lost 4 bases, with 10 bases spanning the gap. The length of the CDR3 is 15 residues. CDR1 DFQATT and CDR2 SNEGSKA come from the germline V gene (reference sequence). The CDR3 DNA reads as TGCAGTGCTAGAGATGTCGGATGGGGGGCCAACGTCCTGACTTTC. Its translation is CSARDVGWGANVLTF.

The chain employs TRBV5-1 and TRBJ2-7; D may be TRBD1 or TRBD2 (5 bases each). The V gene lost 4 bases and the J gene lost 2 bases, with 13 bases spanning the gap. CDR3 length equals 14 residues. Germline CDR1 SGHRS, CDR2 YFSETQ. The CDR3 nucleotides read TGCGCCAGCAGCCCCCCCCGGGACCCCTACGAGCAGTACTTC. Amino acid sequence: CASSPPRDPYEQYF.

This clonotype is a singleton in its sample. Here the CDR3 DNA reads TGTGCCAGCAGCTTTGGCTCCGGGACAGGGGAGTATGGCTACACCTTC. This gives the protein CASSFGSGTGEYGYTF. This chain uses TRBV7-2 with TRBJ1-2; 10 bases are shared with TRBD1. CDR3 size: 16 residues. V lost 3 bases and J lost 5; bases outside the gene matches: 9. The germline CDR1 and CDR2 sequences are SGHTA and FQGNSA.

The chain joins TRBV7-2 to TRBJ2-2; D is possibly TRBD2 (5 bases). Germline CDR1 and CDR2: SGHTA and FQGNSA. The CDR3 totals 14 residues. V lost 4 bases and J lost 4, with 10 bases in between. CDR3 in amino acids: CASSWTPSTGELFF. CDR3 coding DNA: TGTGCCAGCAGCTGGACTCCGAGCACCGGGGAGCTGTTTTTT.

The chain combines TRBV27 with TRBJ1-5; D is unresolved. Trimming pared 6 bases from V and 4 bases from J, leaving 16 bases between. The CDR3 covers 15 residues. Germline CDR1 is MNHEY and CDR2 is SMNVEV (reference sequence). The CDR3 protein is CASSFGSSGNQPQHF. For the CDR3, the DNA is TGTGCCAGCAGCTTCGGGTCCTCGGGGAATCAGCCCCAGCATTTT.

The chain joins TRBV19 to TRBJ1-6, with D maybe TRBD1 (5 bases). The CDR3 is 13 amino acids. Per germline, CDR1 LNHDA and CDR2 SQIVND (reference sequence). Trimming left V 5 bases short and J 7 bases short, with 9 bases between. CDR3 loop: CASSSTENSPLHF. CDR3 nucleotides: TGTGCCAGTAGTTCGACAGAGAATTCACCCCTCCACTTT.

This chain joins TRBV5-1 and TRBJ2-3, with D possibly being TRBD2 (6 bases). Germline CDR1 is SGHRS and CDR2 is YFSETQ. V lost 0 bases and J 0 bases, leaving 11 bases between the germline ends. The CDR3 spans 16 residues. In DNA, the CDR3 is TGCGCCAGCAGCTTGGAGGCGGGGCGTAGCACAGATACGCAGTATTTT. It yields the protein CASSLEAGRSTDTQYF.

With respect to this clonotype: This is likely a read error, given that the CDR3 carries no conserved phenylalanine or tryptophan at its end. The CDR3 DNA reads as TGCGCCAGCAGCCAAACTCAAGGCCAACAGGGTTTCCCAGATACGCAGTATCTT. Its translation is CASSQTQGQQGFPDTQYL. The chain is built from TRBV4-3 and TRBJ2-3, with D possibly being TRBD1 (6 bases). V was cut by 2 bases and J by 4 bases, with 22 bases left in between. The CDR3 contains 18 residues. Germline-derived CDR1 and CDR2 are LGHNA and YSLEER.

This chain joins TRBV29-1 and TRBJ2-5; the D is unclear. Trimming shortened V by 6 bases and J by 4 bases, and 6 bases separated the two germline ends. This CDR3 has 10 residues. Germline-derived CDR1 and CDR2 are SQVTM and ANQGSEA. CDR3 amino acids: CSVGRETQYF. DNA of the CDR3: TGCAGCGTCGGTAGAGAGACCCAGTACTTC.

The CDR3 DNA sequence: TGCAGTGCTAGAGATGATGCCCAGCGATACTCCTACGAGCAGTACTTC. Residues: CSARDDAQRYSYEQYF. The chain is built from TRBV20-1 and TRBJ2-7; D remains unclear. The germline gives CDR1 DFQATT, CDR2 SNEGSKA (reference sequence). This CDR3 comprises 16 residues. Between the trimmed V and J ends, which lost 0 bases and 0 bases, there was a span of 15 bases.